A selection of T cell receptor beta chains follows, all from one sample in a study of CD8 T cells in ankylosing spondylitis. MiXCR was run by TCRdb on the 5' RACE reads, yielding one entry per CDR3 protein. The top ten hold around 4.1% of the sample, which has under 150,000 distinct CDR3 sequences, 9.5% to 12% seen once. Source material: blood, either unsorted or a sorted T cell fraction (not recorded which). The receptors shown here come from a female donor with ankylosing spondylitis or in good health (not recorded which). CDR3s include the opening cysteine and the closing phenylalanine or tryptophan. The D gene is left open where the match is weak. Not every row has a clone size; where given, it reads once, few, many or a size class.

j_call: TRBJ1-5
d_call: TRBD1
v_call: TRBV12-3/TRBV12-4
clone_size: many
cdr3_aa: CASTSQGAEQPQHF
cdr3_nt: TGTGCCTCTACATCACAGGGGGCAGAACAGCCCCAGCATTTT

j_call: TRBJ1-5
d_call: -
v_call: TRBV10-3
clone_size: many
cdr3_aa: CAISESSSADQHF
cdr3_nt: TGTGCCATCAGTGAGTCGAGTAGCGCCGACCAGCATTTT

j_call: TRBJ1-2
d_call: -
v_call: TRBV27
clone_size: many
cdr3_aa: CASSFDSRNYGYTF
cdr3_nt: TGTGCCAGCAGTTTCGACAGTAGAAACTATGGCTACACCTTC

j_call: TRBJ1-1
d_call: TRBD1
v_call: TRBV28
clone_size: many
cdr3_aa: CASTQGQANTEAFF
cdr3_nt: TGTGCCAGCACCCAAGGACAGGCGAACACTGAAGCTTTCTTT

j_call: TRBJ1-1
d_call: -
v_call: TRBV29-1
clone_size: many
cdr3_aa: CSVCKVRDTEAFF
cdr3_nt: TGCAGCGTTTGCAAGGTGCGGGACACTGAAGCTTTCTTT

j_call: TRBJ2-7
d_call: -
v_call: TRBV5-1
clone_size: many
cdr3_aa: CASSLDGSSYEQYF
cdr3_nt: TGCGCCAGCAGCTTGGACGGGAGCAGCTACGAGCAGTACTTC

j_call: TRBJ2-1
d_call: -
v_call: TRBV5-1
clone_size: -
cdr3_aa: CASSLGQVGYNEQFF
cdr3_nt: TGCGCCAGCAGCTTGGGACAGGTGGGGTACAATGAGCAGTTCTTC

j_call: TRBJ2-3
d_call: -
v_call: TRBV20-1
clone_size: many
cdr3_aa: CSARLTGGTDTQYF
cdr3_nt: TGCAGTGCTAGATTGACGGGGGGCACAGATACGCAGTATTTT

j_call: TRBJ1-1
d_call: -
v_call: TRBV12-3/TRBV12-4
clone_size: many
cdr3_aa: CASRNRANTEAFF
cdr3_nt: TGTGCCAGCCGGAACAGGGCTAACACTGAAGCTTTCTTT

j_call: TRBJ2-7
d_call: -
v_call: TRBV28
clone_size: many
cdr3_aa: CASSLVATIHEQYF
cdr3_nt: TGTGCCAGCAGTTTGGTAGCGACGATCCACGAGCAGTACTTC

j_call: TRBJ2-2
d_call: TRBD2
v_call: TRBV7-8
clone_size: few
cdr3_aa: CASSHLAGAYTGELFF
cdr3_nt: TGTGCCAGCAGCCATCTAGCGGGGGCCTACACCGGGGAGCTGTTTTTT

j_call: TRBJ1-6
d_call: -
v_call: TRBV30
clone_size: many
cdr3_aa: CAWSAANSPLHF
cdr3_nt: TGTGCCTGGAGTGCGGCAAATTCACCCCTCCACTTT